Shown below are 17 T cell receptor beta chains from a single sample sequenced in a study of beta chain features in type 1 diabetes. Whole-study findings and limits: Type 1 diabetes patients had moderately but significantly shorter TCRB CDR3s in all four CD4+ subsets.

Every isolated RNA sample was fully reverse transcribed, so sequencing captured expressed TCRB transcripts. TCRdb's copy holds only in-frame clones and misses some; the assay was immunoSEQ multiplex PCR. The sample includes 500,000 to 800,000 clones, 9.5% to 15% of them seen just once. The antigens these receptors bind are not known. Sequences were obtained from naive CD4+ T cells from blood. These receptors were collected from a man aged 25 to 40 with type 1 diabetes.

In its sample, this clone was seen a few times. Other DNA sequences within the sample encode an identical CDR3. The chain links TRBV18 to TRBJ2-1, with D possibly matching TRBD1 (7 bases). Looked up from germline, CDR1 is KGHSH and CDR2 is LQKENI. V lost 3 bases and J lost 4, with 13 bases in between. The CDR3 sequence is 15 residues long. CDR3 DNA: TGTGCCAGCTCACCGCGGGACAGCTCGTACAATGAGCAGTTCTTC. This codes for CASSPRDSSYNEQFF.

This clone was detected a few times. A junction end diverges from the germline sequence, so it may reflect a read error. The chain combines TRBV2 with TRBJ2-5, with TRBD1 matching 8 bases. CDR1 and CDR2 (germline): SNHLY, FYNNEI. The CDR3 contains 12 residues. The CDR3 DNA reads TGTGCCAGCCAAAGGACAGGACAGGGTGCGAACTTC. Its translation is CASQRTGQGANF. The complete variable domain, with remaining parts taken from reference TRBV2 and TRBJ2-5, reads EPEVTQTPSHQVTQMGQEVILRCVPISNHLYFYWYRQILGQKVEFLVSFYNNEISEKSEIFDDQFSVERPDGSNFTLKIRSTKLEDSAMYFCASQRTGQGANFGPGTRLLVL.

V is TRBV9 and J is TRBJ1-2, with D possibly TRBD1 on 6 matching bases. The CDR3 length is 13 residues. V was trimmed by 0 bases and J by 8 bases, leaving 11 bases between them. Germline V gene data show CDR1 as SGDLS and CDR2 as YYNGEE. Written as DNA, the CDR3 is TGTGCCAGCAGCGTAGACAGGGAGCAAGGCTACACCTTC. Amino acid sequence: CASSVDREQGYTF.

The CDR3 nucleotides read TGTGCCAGCAGCTTAGGGAGCACAGGGTTGGAGACCCAGTACTTC. Translating gives CASSLGSTGLETQYF. V and J are TRBV7-2 and TRBJ2-5, with TRBD1 as a possible D gene (6 bases). Trimming took off 1 base at V and 5 bases at J, with 14 bases between the two ends. The CDR3 has 15 amino acids. Germline V lookup: CDR1 SGHTA, CDR2 FQGNSA. Filled out from reference TRBV7-2 and TRBJ2-5, the complete variable domain reads GAGVSQSPSNKVTEKGKDVELRCDPISGHTALYWYRQSLGQGLEFLIYFQGNSAPDKSGLPSDRFSAERTGGSVSTLTIQRTQQEDSAVYLCASSLGSTGLETQYFGPGTRLLVL.

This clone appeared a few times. For the CDR3, the DNA is TGTGCCAGCAGCTTGAGGTGGCAAGAGACCCAGTACTTC. The encoded protein is CASSLRWQETQYF. The V gene is TRBV5-6, the J gene TRBJ2-5; D gene ambiguous. This CDR3 is built from 13 residues. The V gene lost 1 base and the J gene lost 2 bases, with 6 bases spanning the gap. Germline V CDR1 and CDR2: SGHDT, YYEEEE.

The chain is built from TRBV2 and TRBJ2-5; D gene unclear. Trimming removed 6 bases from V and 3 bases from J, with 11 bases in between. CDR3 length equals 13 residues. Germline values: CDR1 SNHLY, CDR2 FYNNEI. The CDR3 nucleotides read TGTGCCAGCAGCTTTGGGTGGGAAGAGACCCAGTACTTC. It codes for CASSFGWEETQYF.

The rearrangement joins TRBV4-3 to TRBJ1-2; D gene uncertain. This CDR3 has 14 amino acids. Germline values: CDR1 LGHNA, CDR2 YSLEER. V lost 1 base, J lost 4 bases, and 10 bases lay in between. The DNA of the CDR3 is TGCGCCAGCAGCCAAGGAGGGCACTCCTATGGCTACACCTTC. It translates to CASSQGGHSYGYTF.

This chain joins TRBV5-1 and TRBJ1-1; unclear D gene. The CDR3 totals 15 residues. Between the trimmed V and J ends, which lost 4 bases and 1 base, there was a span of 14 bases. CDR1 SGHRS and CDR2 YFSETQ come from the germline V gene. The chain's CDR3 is CASSLVAPSNTEAFF. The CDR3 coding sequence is TGCGCCAGCAGCCTGGTGGCACCGTCGAACACTGAAGCTTTCTTT.

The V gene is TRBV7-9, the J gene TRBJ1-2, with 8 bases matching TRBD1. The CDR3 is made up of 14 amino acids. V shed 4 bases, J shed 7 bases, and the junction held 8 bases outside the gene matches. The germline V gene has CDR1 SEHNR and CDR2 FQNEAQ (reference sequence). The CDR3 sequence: CASSSLDRGAGYTF. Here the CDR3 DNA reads TGTGCCAGCAGCTCTCTAGACAGGGGAGCTGGCTACACCTTC.

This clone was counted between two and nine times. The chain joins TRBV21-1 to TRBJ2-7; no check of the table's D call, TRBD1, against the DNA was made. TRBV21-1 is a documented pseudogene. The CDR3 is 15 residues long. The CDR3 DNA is TGTGCCAGCAAATTTCCGGGACAGGGATTCTACGAGCAGTACTTC. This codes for CASKFPGQGFYEQYF.

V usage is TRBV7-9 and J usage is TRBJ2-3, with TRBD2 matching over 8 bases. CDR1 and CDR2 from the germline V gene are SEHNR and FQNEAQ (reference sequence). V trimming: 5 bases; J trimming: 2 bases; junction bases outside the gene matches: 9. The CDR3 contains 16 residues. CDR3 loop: CASSTQRGPTTDTQYF. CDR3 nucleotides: TGTGCCAGCAGCACACAGCGGGGGCCGACCACAGATACGCAGTATTTT.

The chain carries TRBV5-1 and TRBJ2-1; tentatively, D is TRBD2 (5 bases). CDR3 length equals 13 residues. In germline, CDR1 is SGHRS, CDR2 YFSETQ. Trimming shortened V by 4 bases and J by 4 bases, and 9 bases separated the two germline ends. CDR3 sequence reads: CASSPVAYNEQFF. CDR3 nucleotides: TGCGCCAGCAGCCCAGTAGCGTACAATGAGCAGTTCTTC.

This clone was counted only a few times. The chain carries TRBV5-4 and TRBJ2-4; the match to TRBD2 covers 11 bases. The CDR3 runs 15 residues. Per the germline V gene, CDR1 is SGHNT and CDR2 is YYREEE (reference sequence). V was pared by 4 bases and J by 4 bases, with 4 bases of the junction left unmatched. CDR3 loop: CASSTGTSGKNIQYF. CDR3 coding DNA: TGTGCCAGCAGCACCGGGACTAGCGGAAAAAACATTCAGTACTTC. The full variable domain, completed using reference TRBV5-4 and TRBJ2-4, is ETGVTQSPTHLIKTRGQQVTLRCSSQSGHNTVSWYQQALGQGPQFIFQYYREEENGRGNFPPRFSGLQFPNYSSELNVNALELDDSALYLCASSTGTSGKNIQYFGAGTRLSVL.

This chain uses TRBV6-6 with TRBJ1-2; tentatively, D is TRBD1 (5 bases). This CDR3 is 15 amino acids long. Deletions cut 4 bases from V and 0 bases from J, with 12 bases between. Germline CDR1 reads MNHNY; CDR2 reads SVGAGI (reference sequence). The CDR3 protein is CASSLDSYSNYGYTF. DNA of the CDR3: TGTGCCAGCAGTTTAGACAGTTACTCTAACTATGGCTACACCTTC.

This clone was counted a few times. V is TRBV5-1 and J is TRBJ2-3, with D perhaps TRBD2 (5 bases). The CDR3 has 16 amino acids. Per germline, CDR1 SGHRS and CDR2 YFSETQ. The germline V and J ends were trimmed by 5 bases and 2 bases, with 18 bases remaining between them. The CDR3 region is CASRHGNALNTDTQYF. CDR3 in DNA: TGCGCCAGCAGACACGGGAATGCACTAAACACAGATACGCAGTATTTT.

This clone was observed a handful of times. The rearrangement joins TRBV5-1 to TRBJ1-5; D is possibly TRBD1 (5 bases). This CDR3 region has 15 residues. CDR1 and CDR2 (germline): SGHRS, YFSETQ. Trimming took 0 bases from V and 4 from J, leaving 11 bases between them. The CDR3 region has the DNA TGCGCCAGCAGCTTGGGGGGCCAGGGAAATCAGCCCCAGCATTTT. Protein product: CASSLGGQGNQPQHF.

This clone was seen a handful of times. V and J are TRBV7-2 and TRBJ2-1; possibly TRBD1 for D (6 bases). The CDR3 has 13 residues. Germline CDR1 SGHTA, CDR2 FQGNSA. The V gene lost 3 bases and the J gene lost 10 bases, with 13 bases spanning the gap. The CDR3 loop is CASSFYFRGEQFF. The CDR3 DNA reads TGTGCCAGCAGCTTTTACTTTAGGGGGGAGCAGTTCTTC.